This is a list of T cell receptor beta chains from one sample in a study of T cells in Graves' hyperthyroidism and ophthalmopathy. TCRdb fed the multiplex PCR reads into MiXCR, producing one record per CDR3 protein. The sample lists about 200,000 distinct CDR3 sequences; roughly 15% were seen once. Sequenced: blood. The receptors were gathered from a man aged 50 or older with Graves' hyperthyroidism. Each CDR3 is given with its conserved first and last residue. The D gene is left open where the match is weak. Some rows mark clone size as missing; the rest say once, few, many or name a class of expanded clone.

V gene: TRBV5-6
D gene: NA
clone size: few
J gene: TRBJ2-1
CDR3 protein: CASSSYGTGEFF
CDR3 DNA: TGTGCCAGCAGCTCTTATGGGACTGGAGAGTTCTTC

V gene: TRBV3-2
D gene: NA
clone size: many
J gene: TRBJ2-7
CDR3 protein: CASSLAGGPGEQYF
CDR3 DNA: TGTGCCAGCAGCTTAGCGGGAGGGCCTGGCGAGCAGTACTTC

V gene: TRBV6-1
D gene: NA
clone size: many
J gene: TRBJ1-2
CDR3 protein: CASRTLNYGYTF
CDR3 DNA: TGTGCCAGTCGCACTCTCAACTATGGCTACACCTTC

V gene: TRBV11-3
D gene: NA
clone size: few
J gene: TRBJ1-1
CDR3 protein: CASSPGGGESTEAFF
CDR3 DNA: TGTGCCAGCAGCCCGGGGGGGGGTGAGTCGACTGAAGCTTTCTTT

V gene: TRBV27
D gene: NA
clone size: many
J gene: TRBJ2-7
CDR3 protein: CASSSQGDLYEQYF
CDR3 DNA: TGTGCCAGCAGTTCACAAGGGGACCTCTACGAGCAGTACTTC

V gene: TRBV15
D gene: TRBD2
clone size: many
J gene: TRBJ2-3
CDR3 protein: CATSRVTGLAGVSTDTQYF
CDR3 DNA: TGTGCCACCAGCAGAGTAACGGGACTAGCGGGAGTAAGCACAGATACGCAGTATTTT

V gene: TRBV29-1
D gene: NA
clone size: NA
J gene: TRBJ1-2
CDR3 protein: CSVLKEFSNYGYTF
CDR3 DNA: TGCAGCGTTCTTAAGGAATTCTCTAACTATGGCTACACCTTC

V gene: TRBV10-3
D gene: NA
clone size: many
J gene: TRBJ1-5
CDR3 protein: CAISDYGIGQPQHF
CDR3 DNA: TGTGCCATCAGTGATTATGGTATCGGCCAGCCCCAGCATTTT

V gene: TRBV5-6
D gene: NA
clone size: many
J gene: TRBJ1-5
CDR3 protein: CASSGGGSNQPQHF
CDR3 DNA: TGTGCCAGCAGCGGGGGTGGGAGCAATCAGCCCCAGCATTTT

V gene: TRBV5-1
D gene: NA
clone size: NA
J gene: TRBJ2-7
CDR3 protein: CASSLTIPGSEQYF
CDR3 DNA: TGCGCCAGCAGCCTGACAATCCCAGGGAGCGAGCAGTACTTC